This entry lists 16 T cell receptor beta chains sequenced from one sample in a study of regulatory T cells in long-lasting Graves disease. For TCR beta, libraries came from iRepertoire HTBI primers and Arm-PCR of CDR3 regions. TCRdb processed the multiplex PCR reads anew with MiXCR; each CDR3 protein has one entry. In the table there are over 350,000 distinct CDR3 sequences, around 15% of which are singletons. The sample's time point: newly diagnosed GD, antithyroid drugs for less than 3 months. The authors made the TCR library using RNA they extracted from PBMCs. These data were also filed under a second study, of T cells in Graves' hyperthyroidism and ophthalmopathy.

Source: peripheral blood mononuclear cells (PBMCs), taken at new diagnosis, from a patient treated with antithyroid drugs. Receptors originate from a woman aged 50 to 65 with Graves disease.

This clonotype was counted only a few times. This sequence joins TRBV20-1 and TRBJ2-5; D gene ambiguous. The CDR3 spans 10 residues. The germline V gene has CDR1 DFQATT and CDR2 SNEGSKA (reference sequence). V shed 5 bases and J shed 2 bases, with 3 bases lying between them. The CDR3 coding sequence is TGCAGTGCTCAACAAGAGACCCAGTACTTC. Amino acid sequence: CSAQQETQYF.

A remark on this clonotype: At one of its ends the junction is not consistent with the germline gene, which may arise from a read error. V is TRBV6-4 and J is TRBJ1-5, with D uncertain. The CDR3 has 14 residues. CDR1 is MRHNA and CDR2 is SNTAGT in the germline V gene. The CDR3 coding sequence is TGTGCCAGCAGTTACTCGGGTCCTTCCCAGCCCCAGCATTTT. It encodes CASSYSGPSQPQHF.

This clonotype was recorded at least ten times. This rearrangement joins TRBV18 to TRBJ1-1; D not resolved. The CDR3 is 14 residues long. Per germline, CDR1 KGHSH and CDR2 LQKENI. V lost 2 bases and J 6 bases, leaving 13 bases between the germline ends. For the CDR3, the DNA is TGTGCCAGCTCACCAAACAGTAACATCCCTGAAGCTTTCTTT. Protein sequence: CASSPNSNIPEAFF.

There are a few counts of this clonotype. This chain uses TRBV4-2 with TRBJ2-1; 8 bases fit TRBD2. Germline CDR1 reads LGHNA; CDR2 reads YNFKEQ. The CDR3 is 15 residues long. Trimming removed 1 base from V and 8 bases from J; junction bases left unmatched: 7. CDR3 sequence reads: CASSQAGGALDEQFF. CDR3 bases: TGTGCCAGCAGCCAAGCGGGAGGGGCGTTGGATGAGCAGTTCTTC.

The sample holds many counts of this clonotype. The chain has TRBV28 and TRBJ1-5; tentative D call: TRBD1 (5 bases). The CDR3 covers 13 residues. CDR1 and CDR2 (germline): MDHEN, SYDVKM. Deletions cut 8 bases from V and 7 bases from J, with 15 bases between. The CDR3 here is CASAGRGRQPQHF. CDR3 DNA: TGTGCCAGCGCGGGGAGGGGTAGGCAGCCCCAGCATTTT.

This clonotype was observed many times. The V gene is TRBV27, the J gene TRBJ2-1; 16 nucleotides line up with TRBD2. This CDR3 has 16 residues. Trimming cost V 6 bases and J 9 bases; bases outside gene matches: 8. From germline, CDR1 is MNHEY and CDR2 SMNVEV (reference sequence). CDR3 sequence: CASSLGTSGRAGEQFF. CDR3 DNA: TGTGCCAGCAGCTTAGGGACTAGCGGGAGGGCCGGTGAGCAGTTCTTC.

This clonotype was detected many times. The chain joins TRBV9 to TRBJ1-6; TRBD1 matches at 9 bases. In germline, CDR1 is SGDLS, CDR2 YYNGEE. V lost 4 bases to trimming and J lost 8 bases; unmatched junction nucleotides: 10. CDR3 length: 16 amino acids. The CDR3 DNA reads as TGTGCCAGCAGCTCCAGCGGGACAGGGCGAGATTCACCCCTCCACTTT. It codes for CASSSSGTGRDSPLHF. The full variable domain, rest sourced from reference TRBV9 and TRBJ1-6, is DSGVTQTPKHLITATGQRVTLRCSPRSGDLSVYWYQQSLDQGLQFLIQYYNGEERAKGNILERFSAQQFPDLHSELNLSSLELGDSALYFCASSSSGTGRDSPLHFGNGTRLTVT.

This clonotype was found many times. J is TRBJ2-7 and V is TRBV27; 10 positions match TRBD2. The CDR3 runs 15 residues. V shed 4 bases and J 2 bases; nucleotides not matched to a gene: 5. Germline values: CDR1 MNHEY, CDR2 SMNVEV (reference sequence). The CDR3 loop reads CASSSDGLAAYEQYF. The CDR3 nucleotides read TGTGCCAGCAGTTCCGACGGACTAGCGGCCTACGAGCAGTACTTC.

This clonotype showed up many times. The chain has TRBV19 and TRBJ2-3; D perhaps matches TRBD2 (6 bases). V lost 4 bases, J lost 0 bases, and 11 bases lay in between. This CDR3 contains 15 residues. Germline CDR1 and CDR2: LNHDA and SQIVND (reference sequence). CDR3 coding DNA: TGTGCCAGTAGTAGTAGCGGAGATAGCACAGATACGCAGTATTTT. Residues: CASSSSGDSTDTQYF.

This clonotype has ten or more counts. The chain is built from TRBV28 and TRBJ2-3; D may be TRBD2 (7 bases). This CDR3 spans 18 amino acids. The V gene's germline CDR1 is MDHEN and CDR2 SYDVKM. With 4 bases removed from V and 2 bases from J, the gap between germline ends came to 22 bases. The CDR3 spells CASSSPGGGDDTTDTQYF. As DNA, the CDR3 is TGTGCCAGCAGTTCCCCCGGCGGGGGCGATGACACCACAGATACGCAGTATTTT.

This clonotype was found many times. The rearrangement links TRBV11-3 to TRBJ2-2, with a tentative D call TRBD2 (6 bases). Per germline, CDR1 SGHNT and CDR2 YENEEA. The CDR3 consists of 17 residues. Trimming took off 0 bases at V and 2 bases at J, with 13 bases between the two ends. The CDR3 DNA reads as TGTGCCAGCAGCTTAGAGAGAGGGAGGCGCAACACCGGGGAGCTGTTTTTT. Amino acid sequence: CASSLERGRRNTGELFF.

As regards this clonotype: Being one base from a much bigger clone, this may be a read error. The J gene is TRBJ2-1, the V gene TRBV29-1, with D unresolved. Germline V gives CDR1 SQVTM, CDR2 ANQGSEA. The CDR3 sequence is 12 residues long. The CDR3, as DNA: TGCAGCGTTGAGGTAGTTTACAATGAGCAGCTCTTC. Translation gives CSVEVVYNEQLF.

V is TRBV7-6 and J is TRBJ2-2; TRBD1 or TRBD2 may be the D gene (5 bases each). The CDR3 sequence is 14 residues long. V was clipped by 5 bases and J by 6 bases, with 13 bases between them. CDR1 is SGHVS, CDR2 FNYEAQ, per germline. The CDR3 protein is CASSPIGAPGELFF. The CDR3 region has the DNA TGTGCCAGCAGCCCAATCGGGGCTCCCGGGGAGCTGTTTTTT.

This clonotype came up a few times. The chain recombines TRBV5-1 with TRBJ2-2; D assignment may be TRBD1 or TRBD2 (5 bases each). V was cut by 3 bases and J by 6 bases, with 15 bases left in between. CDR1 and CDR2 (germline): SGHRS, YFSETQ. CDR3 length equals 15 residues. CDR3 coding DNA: TGCGCCAGCAGCTCCCGGGACCCGGCCGCCGGGGAGCTGTTTTTT. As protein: CASSSRDPAAGELFF.

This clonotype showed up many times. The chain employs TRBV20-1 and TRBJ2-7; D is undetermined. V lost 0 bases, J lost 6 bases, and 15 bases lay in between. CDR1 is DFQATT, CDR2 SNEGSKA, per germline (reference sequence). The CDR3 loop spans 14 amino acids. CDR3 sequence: CSARDPPGVSEQYF. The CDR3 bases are TGCAGTGCTAGAGATCCGCCAGGCGTTTCCGAGCAGTACTTC.

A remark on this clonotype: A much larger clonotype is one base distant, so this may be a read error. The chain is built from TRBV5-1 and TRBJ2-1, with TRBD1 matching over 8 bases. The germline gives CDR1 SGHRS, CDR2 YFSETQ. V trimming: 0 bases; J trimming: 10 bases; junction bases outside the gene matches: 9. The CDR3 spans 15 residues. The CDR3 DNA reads TGCGCCAGCAGCTTGGGCGGACAGGGATCCTACGAGCAGTTCTTC. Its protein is CASSLGGQGSYEQFF.